Below are 30 T cell receptor beta chains sequenced from a single sample in a study of cytomegalovirus exposure and HLA in healthy donors. This PCR relied on a set of 60 Vbeta primers and 13 Jbeta primers. Sequencing was performed with immunoSEQ multiplex PCR; in TCRdb, only in-frame clones are kept and a portion is missing. The sample consists of some 180,000 clones, 82% of them appearing once. Sequencing was done on a sample of PBMCs. These receptors originate from a woman younger than 35 in good health and CMV-seronegative.

The chain links TRBV19 to TRBJ1-5; 7 bases are a match to TRBD1. With V trimmed by 5 bases and J by 0 bases, 7 bases remained unmatched. The germline V gene encodes CDR1 LNHDA and CDR2 SQIVND (reference sequence). This CDR3 has 16 residues. CDR3 amino acids: CASSARQGDSNQPQHF. Written as DNA, the CDR3 is TGTGCCAGTAGTGCCCGACAGGGTGATAGCAATCAGCCCCAGCATTTT.

This chain uses TRBV30 with TRBJ2-2; possible D gene TRBD2, 5 bases. The CDR3 loop spans 13 amino acids. V was clipped by 2 bases and J by 8 bases, with 12 bases between them. Germline CDR1 and CDR2: GTSNPN and SVGIG (reference sequence). Written as DNA, the CDR3 is TGTGCCTGGAGTCCCACACGGACTGGGGAGCTGTTTTTT. This sequence encodes CAWSPTRTGELFF.

This chain uses TRBV7-9 with TRBJ1-1, with 7 bases identical to TRBD1. The CDR3 contains 16 residues. Trimming cost V 1 base and J 7 bases; bases outside gene matches: 12. Germline values: CDR1 SEHNR, CDR2 FQNEAQ (reference sequence). The CDR3 reads CASSLVGLSGDSEAFF. The CDR3 nucleotides are TGTGCCAGCAGCTTAGTCGGGTTATCTGGGGACAGTGAAGCTTTCTTT. The whole variable domain, filled in from reference TRBV7-9 and TRBJ1-1, reads DTGVSQNPRHKITKRGQNVTFRCDPISEHNRLYWYRQTLGQGPEFLTYFQNEAQLEKSRLLSDRFSAERPKGSFSTLEIQRTEQGDSAMYLCASSLVGLSGDSEAFFGQGTRLTVV.

The genes are TRBV6-5 and TRBJ2-5; D is perhaps TRBD1 (5 bases). The germline CDR1 and CDR2 sequences are MNHEY and SVGAGI. Trimming shortened V by 0 bases and J by 7 bases, and 12 bases separated the two germline ends. The CDR3 is 14 amino acids. CDR3 residues: CASSYSNSRGTQYF. The CDR3 DNA sequence: TGTGCCAGCAGTTACTCGAACTCTAGGGGGACCCAGTACTTC.

This sequence joins TRBV19 and TRBJ1-5; the D is unclear. There are 12 residues in the CDR3. V was shortened by 3 bases and J by 6 bases, with 6 bases between the two germline ends. The V gene's germline CDR1 is LNHDA and CDR2 SQIVND (reference sequence). This chain's CDR3 is CASSILFQPQHF. The CDR3 DNA reads TGTGCCAGTAGTATTCTCTTTCAGCCCCAGCATTTT. Based on the CDR3 plus reference TRBV19 and TRBJ1-5, the full variable domain is DGGITQSPKYLFRKEGQNVTLSCEQNLNHDAMYWYRQDPGQGLRLIYYSQIVNDFQKGDIAEGYSVSREKKESFPLTVTSAQKNPTAFYLCASSILFQPQHFGDGTRLSIL.

This clone was seen a few times. V is TRBV4-1 and J is TRBJ2-3; D possibly corresponds to TRBD1 (5 bases). The CDR3 runs to 15 residues. V shed 0 bases and J shed 4 bases, with 11 bases lying between them. The germline gives CDR1 MGHRA, CDR2 YSYEKL. The CDR3 DNA reads as TGCGCCAGCAGCCAAGAAGACAGATTGGCAGATACGCAGTATTTT. It codes for CASSQEDRLADTQYF.

The rearrangement links TRBV5-1 to TRBJ2-1, with D maybe TRBD2 (6 bases). This CDR3 has 15 amino acids. The V gene lost 2 bases and the J gene lost 5 bases, with 14 bases spanning the gap. CDR1 and CDR2 (germline): SGHRS, YFSETQ. CDR3 loop: CASSLSPGSDNEQFF. CDR3 coding DNA: TGCGCCAGCAGCTTATCCCCCGGGAGCGACAATGAGCAGTTCTTC.

The genes are TRBV28 and TRBJ2-7; weak D call: TRBD2 (6 bases). Trimming shortened V by 3 bases and J by 0 bases, and 12 bases separated the two germline ends. Per the germline V gene, CDR1 is MDHEN and CDR2 is SYDVKM. The CDR3 contains 15 residues. CDR3 coding DNA: TGTGCCAGCAGTTTGGCGGCGGGGAGCTCCTACGAGCAGTACTTC. Its protein is CASSLAAGSSYEQYF.

The CDR3 DNA reads as TGTGCCAGCAGCTCCCCGGGAAGACTAGCGGAATCTCCCTACGAGCAGTACTTC. This gives the protein CASSSPGRLAESPYEQYF. The chain couples TRBV7-2 to TRBJ2-5; 9 bases fit TRBD2. The J call may be mistaken, given a closer DNA end match to TRBJ2-7. The CDR3 runs 18 residues. Germline V gene data show CDR1 as SGHTA and CDR2 as FQGNSA.

The rearrangement links TRBV2 to TRBJ2-7; 9 bases map to TRBD1. The CDR3 covers 13 residues. Germline CDR1 and CDR2: SNHLY and FYNNEI. With V trimmed by 9 bases and J by 6 bases, 9 bases remained unmatched. The CDR3 DNA follows: TGTGCCAGTGGTTGGGACAGGGTTCTCGAGCAGTACTTC. It yields the protein CASGWDRVLEQYF.

This clone was counted a few times. The genes are TRBV5-4 and TRBJ2-1, with 10 bases identical to TRBD2. There are 16 residues in the CDR3. V gave up 4 bases and J gave up 7 bases; unmatched junction bases: 11. Germline loops: CDR1 SGHNT, CDR2 YYREEE (reference sequence). The chain's CDR3 is CASSLFSLAGVNEQFF. The DNA of the CDR3 is TGTGCCAGCAGCCTGTTTAGTCTAGCGGGAGTTAATGAGCAGTTCTTC.

Here the CDR3 DNA reads TGTGCCAGCTCCGGCACAGGGGGCCGAGAGCAGTACGTC. It yields the protein CASSGTGGREQYV. The J gene is TRBJ2-7, the V gene TRBV28, with 9 nucleotides matching TRBD1. Germline CDR1 reads MDHEN; CDR2 reads SYDVKM. This CDR3 has 13 residues. V lost 8 bases to trimming and J lost 7 bases; unmatched junction nucleotides: 9.

The rearrangement uses TRBV4-2 and TRBJ1-1; 7 bases agree with TRBD1. Germline CDR1 and CDR2: LGHNA and YNFKEQ. This CDR3 region has 14 residues. With V trimmed by 1 base and J by 2 bases, 1 base remained unmatched. The CDR3 protein is CASSQGQGNTEAFF. The DNA of the CDR3 is TGTGCCAGCAGCCAAGGACAGGGCAACACTGAAGCTTTCTTT.

The chain carries TRBV4-2 and TRBJ1-5; D is possibly TRBD1 (5 bases). The CDR3 consists of 14 residues. Looked up from germline, CDR1 is LGHNA and CDR2 is YNFKEQ. Deletions cut 1 base from V and 8 bases from J, with 12 bases between. The CDR3 sequence is CASSQVGAGEPQHF. In DNA, the CDR3 is TGTGCCAGCAGCCAAGTAGGGGCGGGGGAGCCCCAGCATTTT.

The J gene is TRBJ1-1, the V gene TRBV6-5; D possibly corresponds to TRBD1 (6 bases). Germline V CDR1 and CDR2: MNHEY, SVGAGI. This CDR3 is 10 amino acids long. V lost 10 bases, J lost 8 bases, and 11 bases lay in between. The CDR3 loop reads CATGGAEAFF. As DNA, the CDR3 is TGTGCCACGGGGGGGGCAGAAGCTTTCTTT.

This chain links TRBV4-1 with TRBJ2-1, with D possibly TRBD2 on 6 matching bases. Germline CDR1 and CDR2: MGHRA and YSYEKL. The V end lost 0 bases, the J end lost 5 bases, and 23 bases lay between the germline ends. The CDR3 has 19 residues. This CDR3 is CASSQDQGTERARHNEQFF. As DNA, the CDR3 is TGCGCCAGCAGCCAAGATCAGGGCACGGAGCGGGCGCGCCACAATGAGCAGTTCTTC.

The chain carries TRBV27 and TRBJ2-7; the match to TRBD1 covers 7 bases. Germline assignment: CDR1 MNHEY and CDR2 SMNVEV (reference sequence). The CDR3 consists of 15 residues. J gave up 0 bases and V 2 bases, and 4 bases lay outside the gene matches. This CDR3 reads CASSLRGGVSYEQYF. For the CDR3, the DNA is TGTGCCAGCAGTTTAAGAGGGGGCGTCTCCTACGAGCAGTACTTC.

The chain recombines TRBV11-2 with TRBJ1-1; possibly TRBD1 for D (6 bases). V lost 5 bases, J lost 0 bases, and 13 bases lay in between. This CDR3 contains 15 residues. The germline V gene encodes CDR1 SGHAT and CDR2 FQNNGV. The CDR3 here is CASSQNTGLNTEAFF. The CDR3 DNA sequence: TGTGCCAGCAGCCAGAACACAGGGTTGAACACTGAAGCTTTCTTT.

Comments on this clone: Additional DNA sequences in this sample encode the identical CDR3. The chain has TRBV19 and TRBJ1-5, with a tentative D call TRBD1 (5 bases). CDR1 is LNHDA and CDR2 is SQIVND in the germline V gene (reference sequence). This CDR3 has 14 amino acids. V lost 2 bases and J lost 7, with 12 bases in between. The DNA of the CDR3 is TGTGCCAGTAGTATACAAGATTCAGGGCAGCCCCAGCATTTT. This sequence encodes CASSIQDSGQPQHF.

The CDR3 nucleotides read TGTGCCACTGACAGGGGCGGGCTAGAAAACACTGAAGCTTTCTTT. The encoded protein is CATDRGGLENTEAFF. The chain has TRBV10-3 and TRBJ1-1; 8 positions match TRBD1. Germline V CDR1 and CDR2: ENHRY, SYGVKD. The junction had 12 bases not matched to a gene; V was cut back by 10 bases and J by 2 bases. The CDR3 runs to 15 residues.

The chain carries TRBV7-9 and TRBJ1-1; perhaps TRBD1 as D (5 bases). There are 15 residues in the CDR3. Per germline, CDR1 SEHNR and CDR2 FQNEAQ (reference sequence). V was clipped by 2 bases and J by 3 bases, with 13 bases between them. The CDR3 reads CASSLYSREDTEAFF. In DNA, the CDR3 is TGTGCCAGCAGCTTATATTCCAGGGAGGACACTGAAGCTTTCTTT.

Details on this clone: The CDR3 does not end in the conserved phenylalanine or tryptophan, so this is likely a read error. The chain uses TRBV7-8 and TRBJ1-1, with a possible D match to TRBD1 (6 bases). The germline V gene encodes CDR1 SGHVS and CDR2 FQNEAQ. Trimming stripped 4 bases from V and 7 bases from J, with 13 bases between. CDR3 size: 13 residues. The CDR3 reads CASSSGTRGEAFL. In DNA, the CDR3 is TGTGCCAGCAGCTCCGGGACACGAGGTGAAGCTTTCCTT.

This clone was observed a few times. This rearrangement joins TRBV5-6 to TRBJ2-1; a weak D match, TRBD1 (5 bases). The CDR3 totals 14 residues. CDR1 is SGHDT, CDR2 YYEEEE, per germline. Trimming stripped 5 bases from V and 5 bases from J, with 14 bases between. CDR3 sequence: CASSFDSLNNEQFF. In DNA form, the CDR3 reads TGTGCCAGCAGTTTTGACAGTCTCAACAATGAGCAGTTCTTC.

The chain carries TRBV11-2 and TRBJ2-2, with D possibly matching TRBD1 (5 bases). CDR3 length: 12 residues. The germline V gene has CDR1 SGHAT and CDR2 FQNNGV. V was pared by 3 bases and J by 15 bases, with 14 bases between. CDR3 amino acids: CASSFGDTRVFF. As DNA, the CDR3 is TGTGCCAGCAGCTTCGGCGACACCAGGGTGTTTTTT.

The chain couples TRBV7-9 to TRBJ2-7; TRBD1 might be the D (6 bases). V was cut by 3 bases and J by 6 bases, with 12 bases left in between. The V gene's germline CDR1 is SEHNR and CDR2 FQNEAQ (reference sequence). CDR3 size: 13 residues. CDR3 protein: CASSFVGGGEQYF. In DNA form, the CDR3 reads TGTGCCAGCAGCTTTGTAGGGGGTGGCGAGCAGTACTTC.

The chain recombines TRBV11-2 with TRBJ2-3; 7 bases match TRBD2. Germline-derived CDR1 and CDR2 are SGHAT and FQNNGV. V shed 5 bases, J shed 2 bases, and the junction held 7 bases outside the gene matches. The CDR3 has 15 residues. As DNA, the CDR3 is TGTGCCAGCAGCCCCCCCCTAGCGGTCACAGATACGCAGTATTTT. Protein: CASSPPLAVTDTQYF.

The V call is TRBV19, the J call TRBJ1-1; TRBD1 might be the D (5 bases). V lost 4 bases and J lost 3, with 21 bases in between. Per the germline V gene, CDR1 is LNHDA and CDR2 is SQIVND (reference sequence). The CDR3 length is 17 residues. CDR3 in DNA: TGTGCCAGTAGTAAAGGACAATTCGAAACCGCATACACTGAAGCTTTCTTT. Translation: CASSKGQFETAYTEAFF. Based on the CDR3 plus reference TRBV19 and TRBJ1-1, the full variable domain is DGGITQSPKYLFRKEGQNVTLSCEQNLNHDAMYWYRQDPGQGLRLIYYSQIVNDFQKGDIAEGYSVSREKKESFPLTVTSAQKNPTAFYLCASSKGQFETAYTEAFFGQGTRLTVV.

The rearrangement links TRBV2 to TRBJ2-1; TRBD2 is a possible D gene (5 bases). The CDR3 length is 12 residues. Germline V gene lookup returns CDR1 SNHLY and CDR2 FYNNEI. Trimming took off 11 bases at V and 6 bases at J, with 14 bases between the two ends. CDR3 DNA sequence: TGTGCCGGCGGGCCGGTGAGCAATGAGCAGTTCTTC. The encoded protein is CAGGPVSNEQFF.

J is TRBJ2-7 and V is TRBV7-9; D is perhaps TRBD1 (5 bases). This CDR3 comprises 13 residues. V was cut by 5 bases and J by 6 bases, with 14 bases left in between. Germline loops: CDR1 SEHNR, CDR2 FQNEAQ (reference sequence). As DNA, the CDR3 is TGTGCCAGCAGCGCGACTGGGGCTACCGAGCAGTACGTC. The encoded protein is CASSATGATEQYV.

CDR3 DNA: TGTGCCGTAGGACAGGGAAACACCATATATTTT. Protein: CAVGQGNTIYF. The chain carries TRBV2 and TRBJ1-3, with D possibly matching TRBD1 (6 bases). Trimming took 11 bases from V and 4 from J, leaving 9 bases between them. The CDR3 is 11 amino acids. Germline assignment: CDR1 SNHLY and CDR2 FYNNEI.